A selection of T cell receptor beta chains follows, all from one sample in a study of cytomegalovirus exposure and HLA in healthy donors. Clones were sequenced by immunoSEQ multiplex PCR, and TCRdb holds only the in-frame ones, with some missing. The data contain roughly 73,000 clones, 75% to 80% of them singletons. Sequencing used PBMCs. These receptors all stem from a man between 40 and 49 years old in good health and CMV-seronegative. The CDR3 runs from the conserved cysteine through the conserved F or W. Each record gives: J gene, D gene, V gene, clone size, CDR3 DNA, CDR3 protein. A D gene is named only where the DNA matches it firmly. Not every row has a clone size; where given, it reads once, few, many or a size class.

J: TRBJ1-6; D: -; V: TRBV4-3; size: once; DNA: TGCGCCAGCAGCCCTCGGGACTACCCTTCCCCCCTCCACTTT; CDR3: CASSPRDYPSPLHF
J: TRBJ2-2; D: TRBD1; V: TRBV7-9; size: few; DNA: TGTGCCAGCAGCTTGGGACAGGGGAACACCGGGGAGCTGTTTTTT; CDR3: CASSLGQGNTGELFF
J: TRBJ1-1; D: -; V: TRBV4-3; size: -; DNA: TGCGCCAGCAGCCAAGGGGCTGCAATGGTCTCTGAAGCTTTCTTT; CDR3: CASSQGAAMVSEAFF
J: TRBJ2-2; D: TRBD1; V: TRBV7-7; size: -; DNA: TGTGCTAGCAGCCCTAGGGCCAGGGGGTCGAACACCGGGGAGCTGTTTTTT; CDR3: CASSPRARGSNTGELFF
J: TRBJ1-4; D: -; V: TRBV5-4; size: -; DNA: TGTGCCAGCAGCTTGGGGAGCCGGGAGGGTGAAAAACTGTTTTTT; CDR3: CASSLGSREGEKLFF
J: TRBJ2-7; D: -; V: TRBV14; size: -; DNA: TGTGCCAGCATGGGTACAGGGTTTAGCGAGCAGTACTTC; CDR3: CASMGTGFSEQYF
J: TRBJ2-7; D: TRBD1; V: TRBV10-3; size: -; DNA: TGTGCCATCGGACGGACAGGGGTGGGTTCCTACGAGCAGTACTTC; CDR3: CAIGRTGVGSYEQYF
J: TRBJ1-1; D: -; V: TRBV6-6; size: -; DNA: TGTGCCAGCAGACGCGACAGACAGTCGCTTAACACTGAAGCTTTCTTT; CDR3: CASRRDRQSLNTEAFF
J: TRBJ1-4; D: -; V: TRBV7-8; size: -; DNA: TGTGCCAGCAGGAGGCCGGGAACTAATGAAAAACTGTTTTTT; CDR3: CASRRPGTNEKLFF
J: TRBJ1-6; D: TRBD1; V: TRBV4-2; size: medium-sized; DNA: TGTGCCAGCAGCCAAGGGACAGGGGACGGGAATTCACCCCTCCACTTT; CDR3: CASSQGTGDGNSPLHF
J: TRBJ1-2; D: -; V: TRBV6-1; size: -; DNA: TGTGCCAGCAGTGAAGGGTCAGGCTCGGGGTATGGCTACACCTTC; CDR3: CASSEGSGSGYGYTF
J: TRBJ1-4; D: TRBD1; V: TRBV4-1; size: -; DNA: TGCGCCAGCAGTAGACAGCGTCTGGGACAGGGATACGAAAAACTGTTTTTT; CDR3: CASSRQRLGQGYEKLFF
J: TRBJ1-2; D: TRBD1; V: TRBV5-6; size: -; DNA: TGTGCCAGCAGCTCCGGGACAGGGGAAGGCTACACCTTC; CDR3: CASSSGTGEGYTF
J: TRBJ1-5; D: TRBD1; V: TRBV19; size: -; DNA: TGTGCCAGCCTGGGGACAGTCAATCAGCCCCAGCATTTT; CDR3: CASLGTVNQPQHF
J: TRBJ1-2; D: TRBD1; V: TRBV14; size: -; DNA: TGTGCCAGCAGCCGGTACCCGGGACAGGGTTCGTCGGACTATGGCTACACCTTC; CDR3: CASSRYPGQGSSDYGYTF
J: TRBJ2-1; D: TRBD2; V: TRBV29-1; size: -; DNA: TGCAGCGTTGAACGAACTAGCGGGGTAAAAACCTACAATGAGCAGTTCTTC; CDR3: CSVERTSGVKTYNEQFF
J: TRBJ2-7; D: TRBD1; V: TRBV19; size: -; DNA: TGTGCCAGTAGTCCCCGGGACAGGAGCCACGAGCAGTACTTC; CDR3: CASSPRDRSHEQYF
J: TRBJ1-1; D: TRBD1; V: TRBV7-2; size: once; DNA: TGTGCCAGCAGCTTAGACAGGGGGAACACTGAAGCTTTCTTT; CDR3: CASSLDRGNTEAFF
J: TRBJ1-4; D: TRBD1; V: TRBV30; size: -; DNA: TGTGCCTGTAGGACAGGCTCTAATGAAAAACTGTTTTTT; CDR3: CACRTGSNEKLFF
J: TRBJ2-3; D: TRBD2; V: TRBV4-1; size: -; DNA: TGCGCCAGCAGCCAAGTTCTAGCCGGGGGGTCAGATACGCAGTATTTT; CDR3: CASSQVLAGGSDTQYF
J: TRBJ1-4; D: TRBD1; V: TRBV10-2; size: -; DNA: TGCGCCAGCAGGGAGCCGGGACAGGCTCTAACTAATGAAAAACTGTTTTTT; CDR3: CASREPGQALTNEKLFF
J: TRBJ2-7; D: TRBD2; V: TRBV7-9; size: -; DNA: TGTTCCAGCAGCCCGGGGGGGCAGGGAAAGAACGAGCAGTACTTC; CDR3: CSSSPGGQGKNEQYF
J: TRBJ1-5; D: -; V: TRBV4-3; size: once; DNA: TGCGCCAGCAGCCACTCAGGACCGGGGAAAGGGTCTTATAGCAATCAGCCCCAGCATTTT; CDR3: CASSHSGPGKGSYSNQPQHF
J: TRBJ1-1; D: TRBD1; V: TRBV15; size: few; DNA: TGTGCCACCAGGAAACCGGGACAGATGAACACTGAAGCTTTCTTT; CDR3: CATRKPGQMNTEAFF
J: TRBJ1-5; D: TRBD1; V: TRBV5-4; size: -; DNA: TGTGCCAGCAGCGCACAGGGGGCAAGCAATCAGCCCCAGCATTTT; CDR3: CASSAQGASNQPQHF
J: TRBJ1-2; D: -; V: TRBV28; size: few; DNA: TGTGCCAGCAGTTCTACCACAGAAAGCTATGGCTACACCTTC; CDR3: CASSSTTESYGYTF
J: TRBJ1-6; D: -; V: TRBV11-2; size: -; DNA: TGTGCCAGCAGCTTTGCTTCCGGGACAAGCAATCTTCCCCTCCACTTT; CDR3: CASSFASGTSNLPLHF
J: TRBJ2-3; D: -; V: TRBV7-3; size: -; DNA: TGTGCCAGCAGCTTCGGCGGTCCTAGCACAGATACGCAGTATTTT; CDR3: CASSFGGPSTDTQYF
J: TRBJ2-7; D: TRBD2; V: TRBV11-3; size: few; DNA: TGTGCCAGCAGCTTCTGGACTAGCGGGGGGGGTTCCTACGAGCAGTACTTC; CDR3: CASSFWTSGGGSYEQYF
J: TRBJ2-7; D: -; V: TRBV28; size: -; DNA: TGTGCCAGCAGTTTAGCAGCCTACGAGCAGTACTTC; CDR3: CASSLAAYEQYF
J: TRBJ1-6; D: TRBD1; V: TRBV5-1; size: few; DNA: TGCGCCAGCAGTGACAGGGAGGCGTATAATTCACCCCTCCACTTT; CDR3: CASSDREAYNSPLHF
J: TRBJ1-5; D: -; V: TRBV6-5; size: -; DNA: TGTGCCAGCAGCCCCCCGGGAAATCAGCCCCAGCATTTT; CDR3: CASSPPGNQPQHF
J: TRBJ2-7; D: -; V: TRBV4-2; size: -; DNA: TGTGCCAGCAGCCAAGACCAGGCAGGGGCCGCCTACGAGCAGTACTTC; CDR3: CASSQDQAGAAYEQYF
J: TRBJ1-2; D: TRBD1; V: TRBV7-3; size: once; DNA: TGTGCCAGCAGCTCCTACTTGACAGGGAACTATGGCTACACCTTC; CDR3: CASSSYLTGNYGYTF
J: TRBJ1-2; D: -; V: TRBV6-1; size: -; DNA: TGTGCCAGCATGAGCCGGGGATCCTATGGCTACACCTTC; CDR3: CASMSRGSYGYTF
J: TRBJ1-4; D: -; V: TRBV4-3; size: -; DNA: TGCGCCAGCAGCCTCTGGGGACTGCATAATGAAAAACTGTTTTTT; CDR3: CASSLWGLHNEKLFF
J: TRBJ1-6; D: -; V: TRBV13; size: -; DNA: TGTGCCAGCAGGCCTGACAGCAGCTCCTATAATTCACCCCTCCACTTT; CDR3: CASRPDSSSYNSPLHF
J: TRBJ2-1; D: TRBD1; V: TRBV7-3; size: -; DNA: TGTGCCAGCAGCGACACAGGGGGCGAAGAGCAGTTCTTC; CDR3: CASSDTGGEEQFF
J: TRBJ2-7; D: -; V: TRBV6-5; size: -; DNA: TGTGCCAGCAGTTACTTCCAGGGTTCCTACGAGCAGTACTTC; CDR3: CASSYFQGSYEQYF
J: TRBJ1-2; D: TRBD1; V: TRBV7-2; size: -; DNA: TGTGCCAGCAGCCGAAGTCCGGGACAGGGTAACTATGGCTACACCTTC; CDR3: CASSRSPGQGNYGYTF
J: TRBJ2-3; D: TRBD2; V: TRBV7-9; size: -; DNA: TGTGCCAGCAGCTTTATTGGGGGGGGCACAGATACGCAGTATTTT; CDR3: CASSFIGGGTDTQYF
J: TRBJ2-5; D: -; V: TRBV9; size: -; DNA: TGTGCCAGCAGCGATTTCCTAGAGACCCAGTACTTC; CDR3: CASSDFLETQYF
J: TRBJ2-2; D: -; V: TRBV5-1; size: -; DNA: TGCGCCAGCAGCGACCGGACAGACTCAGCCACCGGGGAGCTGTTTTTT; CDR3: CASSDRTDSATGELFF
J: TRBJ1-1; D: -; V: TRBV30; size: -; DNA: TGTGCCTGGAGAAGACAGGCGAACACTGAAGCTTTCTTT; CDR3: CAWRRQANTEAFF
J: TRBJ2-1; D: TRBD2; V: TRBV11-3; size: -; DNA: TGTGCCAGCAGCGGTGCGGGGGGGGCCCACAATGAGCAGTTCTTC; CDR3: CASSGAGGAHNEQFF
J: TRBJ1-1; D: -; V: TRBV4-1; size: -; DNA: TGCGCCAGCAGCCAAGGAATATTGGGCAGGCTTTTGAACACTGAAGCTTTCTTT; CDR3: CASSQGILGRLLNTEAFF
J: TRBJ2-7; D: -; V: TRBV18; size: -; DNA: TGTGCCAGCTCACCATGGACAGTAGACGAGCAGTACTTC; CDR3: CASSPWTVDEQYF
J: TRBJ2-5; D: -; V: TRBV6-5; size: -; DNA: TGTGCCAGCAGATCAGGGGGGGAGACCCAGTACTTC; CDR3: CASRSGGETQYF
J: TRBJ1-5; D: -; V: TRBV5-4; size: -; DNA: TGTGCCAGCAGCTTGGGTCCGGGACACCTCAATCAGCCCCAGCATTTT; CDR3: CASSLGPGHLNQPQHF
J: TRBJ1-3; D: -; V: TRBV5-3; size: few; DNA: TGTGCCAGAAACAGGCTACAGTGCTCCTCTGGAAACACCATATATTTT; CDR3: CARNRLQCSSGNTIYF
J: TRBJ2-7; D: TRBD1; V: TRBV6-5; size: few; DNA: TGTGCCAGCAGAAGGGACAGGCTTTACGAGCAGTACTTC; CDR3: CASRRDRLYEQYF